This T cell receptor beta chain comes out of a study of blood T cell repertoires in COVID-19. The trim removed 8 bases at V and 5 bases at J, leaving 9 bases unmatched. The CDR3 covers 15 residues. Germline CDR1 reads SNHLY; CDR2 reads FYNNEI. Recovered status applied to Cohort 3 donors who had two consecutive negative PCRs. It also applied to those with clearance or with symptom resolution. Only in-frame clones appear in the TCRdb table, and some are missing; sequencing was by immunoSEQ multiplex PCR. The profile shows 200,000 to 300,000 clones, roughly 86% of them singletons. This chain joins TRBV2 and TRBJ1-5; 10 bases map to TRBD1. The sequencing sample was made of PBMCs or T cells enriched from blood (not recorded which). The clonotype was recovered from a woman between 18 and 29 years old who had recovered from COVID-19. CDR3: CASADRGLGDQPQHF. CDR3 nucleotides: TGTGCCAGCGCTGACAGGGGGCTAGGGGATCAGCCCCAGCATTTT.